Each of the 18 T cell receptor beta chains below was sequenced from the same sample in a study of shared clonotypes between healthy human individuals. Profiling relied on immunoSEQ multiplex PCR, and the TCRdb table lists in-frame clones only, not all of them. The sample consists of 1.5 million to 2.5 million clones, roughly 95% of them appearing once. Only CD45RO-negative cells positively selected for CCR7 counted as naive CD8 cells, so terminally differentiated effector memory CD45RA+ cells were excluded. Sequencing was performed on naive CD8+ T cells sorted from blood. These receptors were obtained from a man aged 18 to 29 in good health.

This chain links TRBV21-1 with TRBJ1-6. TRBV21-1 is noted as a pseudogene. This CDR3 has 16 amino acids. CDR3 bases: TGTGCCAGCAGCAAAGAGGCATTCCGAGAAAATTCACCCCTCCACTTT. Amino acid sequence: CASSKEAFRENSPLHF.

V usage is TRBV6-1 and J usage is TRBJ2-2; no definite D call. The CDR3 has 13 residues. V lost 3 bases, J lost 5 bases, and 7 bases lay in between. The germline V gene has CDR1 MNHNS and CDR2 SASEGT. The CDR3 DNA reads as TGTGCCAGCAGTGAGACGGGTACCGGGGAGCTGTTTTTT. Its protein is CASSETGTGELFF.

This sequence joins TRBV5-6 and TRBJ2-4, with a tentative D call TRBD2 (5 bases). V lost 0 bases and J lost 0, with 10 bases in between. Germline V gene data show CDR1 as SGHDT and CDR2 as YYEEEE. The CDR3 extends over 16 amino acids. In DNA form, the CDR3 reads TGTGCCAGCAGCTTGGGTAGAGGGATAGCCAAAAACATTCAGTACTTC. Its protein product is CASSLGRGIAKNIQYF.

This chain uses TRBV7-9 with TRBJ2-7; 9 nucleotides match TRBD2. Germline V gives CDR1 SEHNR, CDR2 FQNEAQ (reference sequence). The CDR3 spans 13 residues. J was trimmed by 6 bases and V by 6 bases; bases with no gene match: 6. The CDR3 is CASRPAGGIEQYF. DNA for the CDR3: TGTGCCAGCAGGCCAGCGGGGGGCATCGAGCAGTACTTC.

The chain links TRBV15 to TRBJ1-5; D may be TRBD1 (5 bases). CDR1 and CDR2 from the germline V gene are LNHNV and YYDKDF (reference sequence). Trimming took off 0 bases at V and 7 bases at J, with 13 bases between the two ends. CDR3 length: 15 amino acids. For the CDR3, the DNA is TGTGCCACCAGCAGAGATCGTGGGGCTGAGCAGCCCCAGCATTTT. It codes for CATSRDRGAEQPQHF. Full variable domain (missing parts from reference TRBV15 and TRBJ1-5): DAMVIQNPRYQVTQFGKPVTLSCSQTLNHNVMYWYQQKSSQAPKLLFHYYDKDFNNEADTPDNFQSRRPNTSFCFLDIRSPGLGDTAMYLCATSRDRGAEQPQHFGDGTRLSIL.

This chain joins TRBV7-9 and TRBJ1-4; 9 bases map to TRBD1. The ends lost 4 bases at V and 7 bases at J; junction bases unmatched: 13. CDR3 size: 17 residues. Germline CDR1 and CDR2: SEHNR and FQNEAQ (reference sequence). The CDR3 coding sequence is TGTGCCAGCAGCTGGGGACAGGGTGAGGGGTCTTTTGAAAAACTGTTTTTT. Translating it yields CASSWGQGEGSFEKLFF.

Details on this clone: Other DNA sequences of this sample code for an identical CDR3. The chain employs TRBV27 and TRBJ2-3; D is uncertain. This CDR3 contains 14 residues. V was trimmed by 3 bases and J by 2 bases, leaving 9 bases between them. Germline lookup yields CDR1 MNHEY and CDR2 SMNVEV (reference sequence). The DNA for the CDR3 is TGTGCCAGCAGTTTGCAGGTTAACACAGATACGCAGTATTTT. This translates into CASSLQVNTDTQYF.

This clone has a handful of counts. The CDR3 bases are TGTGCCTGGAGGGGACTAGCGGGAAACAATGAGCAGTTCTTC. As protein: CAWRGLAGNNEQFF. This chain uses TRBV30 with TRBJ2-1; 13 bases line up with TRBD2. The CDR3 extends over 14 amino acids. With V trimmed by 3 bases and J by 5 bases, 1 base remained unmatched. In germline, CDR1 is GTSNPN, CDR2 SVGIG (reference sequence).

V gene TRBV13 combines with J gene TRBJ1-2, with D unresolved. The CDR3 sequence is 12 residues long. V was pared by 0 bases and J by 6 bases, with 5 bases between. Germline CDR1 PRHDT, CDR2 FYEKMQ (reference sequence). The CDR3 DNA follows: TGTGCCAGCAGCTTAGGCGAAAATGGCTACACCTTC. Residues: CASSLGENGYTF.

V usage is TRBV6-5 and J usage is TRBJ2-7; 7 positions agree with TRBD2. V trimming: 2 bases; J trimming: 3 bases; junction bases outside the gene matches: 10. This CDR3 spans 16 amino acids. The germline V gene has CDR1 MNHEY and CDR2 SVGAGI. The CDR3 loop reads CASSYTGEGVGYEQYF. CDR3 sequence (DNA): TGTGCCAGCAGTTACACCGGGGAGGGAGTAGGCTACGAGCAGTACTTC.

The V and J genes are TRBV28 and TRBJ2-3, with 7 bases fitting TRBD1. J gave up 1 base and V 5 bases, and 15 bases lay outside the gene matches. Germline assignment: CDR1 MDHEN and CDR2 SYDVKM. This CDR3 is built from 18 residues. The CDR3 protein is CASSLPDRATVGTDTQYF. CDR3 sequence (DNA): TGTGCCAGCAGTCTCCCAGACAGGGCGACAGTGGGCACAGATACGCAGTATTTT.

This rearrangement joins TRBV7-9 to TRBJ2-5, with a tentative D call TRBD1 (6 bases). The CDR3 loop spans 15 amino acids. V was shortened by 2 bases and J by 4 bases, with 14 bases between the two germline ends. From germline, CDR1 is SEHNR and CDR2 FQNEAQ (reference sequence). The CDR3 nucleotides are TGTGCCAGCAGCTTATTTCAGGGGCAAGTAGAGACCCAGTACTTC. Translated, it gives CASSLFQGQVETQYF.

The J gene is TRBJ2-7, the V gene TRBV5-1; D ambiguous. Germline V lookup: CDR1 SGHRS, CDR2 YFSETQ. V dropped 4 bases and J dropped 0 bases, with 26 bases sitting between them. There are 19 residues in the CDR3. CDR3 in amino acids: CASSPVRLSFLPSSYEQYF. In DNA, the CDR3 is TGCGCCAGCAGCCCTGTGCGGCTCAGTTTTTTACCGAGCTCCTACGAGCAGTACTTC.

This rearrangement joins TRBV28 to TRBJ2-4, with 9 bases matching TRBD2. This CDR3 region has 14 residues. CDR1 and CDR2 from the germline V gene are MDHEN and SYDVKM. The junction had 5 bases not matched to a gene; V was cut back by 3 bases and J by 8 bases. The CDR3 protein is CASSLAGGEDIQYF. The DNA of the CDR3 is TGTGCCAGCAGTTTGGCGGGGGGGGAAGACATTCAGTACTTC.

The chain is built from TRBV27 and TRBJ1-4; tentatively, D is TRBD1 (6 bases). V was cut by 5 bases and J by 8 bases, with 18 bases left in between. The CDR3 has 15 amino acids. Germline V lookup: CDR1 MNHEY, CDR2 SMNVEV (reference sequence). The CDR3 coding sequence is TGTGCCAGCAGTCCCACGTGGGGGGCCGGAGAAAAACTGTTTTTT. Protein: CASSPTWGAGEKLFF.

CDR3 amino acids: CAWTVHRQGTYEQYF. DNA for the CDR3: TGTGCCTGGACTGTACATCGACAGGGTACCTACGAGCAGTACTTC. This chain connects TRBV30 to TRBJ2-7, with TRBD1 matching 7 bases. CDR1 and CDR2 from the germline V gene are GTSNPN and SVGIG (reference sequence). The CDR3 loop spans 15 amino acids. Losses at the gene ends were 4 bases for V and 2 bases for J; bases not matched to a gene: 11.

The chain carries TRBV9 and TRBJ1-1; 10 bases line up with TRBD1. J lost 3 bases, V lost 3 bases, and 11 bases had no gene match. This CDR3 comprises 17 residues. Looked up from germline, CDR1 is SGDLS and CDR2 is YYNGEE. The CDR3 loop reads CASSGGPAGTGDTEAFF. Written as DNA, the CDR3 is TGTGCCAGCAGCGGAGGACCTGCAGGGACAGGGGACACTGAAGCTTTCTTT.

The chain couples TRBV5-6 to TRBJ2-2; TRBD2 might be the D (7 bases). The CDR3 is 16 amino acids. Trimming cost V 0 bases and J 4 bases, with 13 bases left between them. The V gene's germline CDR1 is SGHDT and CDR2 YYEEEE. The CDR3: CASSLALRGPTGELFF. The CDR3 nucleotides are TGTGCCAGCAGCTTGGCTTTGCGGGGGCCCACCGGGGAGCTGTTTTTT.